The 24 T cell receptor beta chains given below trace back to one sample, sequenced in a study of vaccination effects on CD4 cells after COVID-19. Sequencing was performed with immunoSEQ multiplex PCR; in TCRdb, only in-frame clones are kept and a portion is missing. Found here are tens of thousands of clones, less than 80% of them singletons; the top ten hold roughly 8.2%. Antigen-specific CD4+ T cells expanded by the ViraFEST assay with viral peptide pools were then sequenced. Following 10 days of culture, CD4+ T cells were isolated. Vaccine administered to participants consisted of two doses of either BNT162b2 or mRNA-1273. Which antigens these TCRs recognize remains unknown. Sequences were derived from CD4+ T cells from PBMCs cultured with SARS-CoV-2 spike peptides, sampled after COVID-19 vaccination. These receptors came from a human donor who received a COVID-19 vaccine.

In its sample, this clone was seen a few times. V is TRBV11-2 and J is TRBJ1-1; no clear D. With 1 base removed from V and 6 bases from J, the gap between germline ends came to 9 bases. Germline CDR1 SGHAT, CDR2 FQNNGV. This CDR3 is 13 amino acids long. This chain's CDR3 is CASSLVRGAEAFF. The DNA for the CDR3 is TGTGCCAGCAGCTTAGTACGTGGAGCTGAAGCTTTCTTT.

The chain combines TRBV19 with TRBJ1-2; no firm D call. There are 14 residues in the CDR3. Deletions cut 7 bases from V and 4 bases from J, with 16 bases between. Germline V gene data show CDR1 as LNHDA and CDR2 as SQIVND (reference sequence). CDR3 region: CASTSRSRIYGYTF. The CDR3 DNA reads TGTGCCAGTACCTCAAGATCCCGGATCTATGGCTACACCTTC.

Of note for this clone: A read error may account for a junction end that differs from germline. The gene calls are TRBV12-3 or TRBV12-4 and TRBJ2-5, with D hard to call. The CDR3 is 11 residues long. The CDR3 sequence is CATSEQETQYF. The CDR3 coding sequence is TGTGCCACCAGTGAACAAGAGACCCAGTACTTC.

The rearrangement uses TRBV29-1 and TRBJ1-4, with D tentatively TRBD1 (5 bases). CDR3 length equals 15 residues. CDR1 is SQVTM and CDR2 is ANQGSEA in the germline V gene. V lost 0 bases to trimming and J lost 3 bases, with 11 bases between them. CDR3 in amino acids: CSVEETEGANEKLFF. The CDR3, as DNA: TGCAGCGTTGAAGAGACAGAAGGAGCTAATGAAAAACTGTTTTTT.

This chain links TRBV11-1 with TRBJ2-3; D gene uncertain. The V end was cut by 5 bases, the J end by 4 bases, with 10 bases between. Germline CDR1 SGHAT, CDR2 FQDESV (reference sequence). This CDR3 has 13 amino acids. The chain's CDR3 is CASSPHPPDTQYF. The DNA for the CDR3 is TGTGCCAGCAGCCCTCATCCCCCAGATACGCAGTATTTT.

V is TRBV21-1 and J is TRBJ2-3; the table gives TRBD2 as D, unverified against the DNA. TRBV21-1 counts as a pseudogene. The CDR3 loop spans 21 amino acids. The CDR3 protein is CASTTSIPGLAGGLPTDTQYF. The DNA for the CDR3 is TGTGCCAGCACCACCTCTATACCGGGACTAGCGGGAGGCCTTCCCACAGATACGCAGTATTTT.

The chain carries TRBV18 and TRBJ1-2; D is uncertain. CDR3 length equals 14 residues. Germline assignment: CDR1 KGHSH and CDR2 LQKENI. V was clipped by 3 bases and J by 0 bases, with 8 bases between them. The CDR3 nucleotides read TGTGCCAGCTCACCGTCAGTCTCTAACTATGGCTACACCTTC. This encodes CASSPSVSNYGYTF.

This sequence joins TRBV19 and TRBJ1-5, with D possibly matching TRBD1 (6 bases). The V gene's germline CDR1 is LNHDA and CDR2 SQIVND (reference sequence). This CDR3 contains 14 residues. Trimming took 5 bases from V and 6 from J, leaving 14 bases between them. The DNA for the CDR3 is TGTGCCAGTAGTCGGCAGGGGATGAGTCAGCCCCAGCATTTT. Protein sequence: CASSRQGMSQPQHF.

This clone was observed a few times. The V gene is TRBV19, the J gene TRBJ1-2; D is unclear. Germline CDR1 LNHDA, CDR2 SQIVND (reference sequence). Trimming stripped 5 bases from V and 4 bases from J, with 8 bases between. The CDR3 spans 12 residues. CDR3 protein: CASSSGGYGYTF. CDR3 bases: TGTGCCAGTAGTTCAGGCGGCTATGGCTACACCTTC. Looking up the rest from reference TRBV19 and TRBJ1-2 gives the full variable domain: DGGITQSPKYLFRKEGQNVTLSCEQNLNHDAMYWYRQDPGQGLRLIYYSQIVNDFQKGDIAEGYSVSREKKESFPLTVTSAQKNPTAFYLCASSSGGYGYTFGSGTRLTVV.

J is TRBJ2-7 and V is TRBV5-1; the match to TRBD2 covers 10 bases. The CDR3 totals 15 residues. CDR1 is SGHRS and CDR2 is YFSETQ in the germline V gene. V trimming: 4 bases; J trimming: 1 base; junction bases outside the gene matches: 5. In DNA form, the CDR3 reads TGCGCCAGCAGCCTTGAAGCGGGGGGGTCCTACGAGCAGTACTTC. It is translated as CASSLEAGGSYEQYF.

The chain combines TRBV11-2 with TRBJ1-2, with D maybe TRBD1 (5 bases). V was pared by 3 bases and J by 7 bases, with 6 bases between. Germline lookup yields CDR1 SGHAT and CDR2 FQNNGV. The CDR3 is 11 amino acids. The CDR3 sequence is CASSFRGGYTF. CDR3 coding DNA: TGTGCCAGCAGCTTTAGGGGTGGCTACACCTTC. The full variable domain, in which reference TRBV11-2 and TRBJ1-2 provide the parts outside the CDR3, is EAGVAQSPRYKIIEKRQSVAFWCNPISGHATLYWYQQILGQGPKLLIQFQNNGVVDDSQLPKDRFSAERLKGVDSTLKIQPAKLEDSAVYLCASSFRGGYTFGSGTRLTVV.

The chain carries TRBV20-1 and TRBJ2-7; D unclear. CDR1 and CDR2 from the germline V gene are DFQATT and SNEGSKA (reference sequence). This CDR3 contains 13 residues. The V end lost 3 bases, the J end lost 5 bases, and 14 bases lay between the germline ends. The CDR3 DNA follows: TGCAGTGCTAGTGCCGGAGAAAGGAACGAGCAGTACTTC. This sequence encodes CSASAGERNEQYF.

The CDR3 region is CASRRQGARDEQFF. The CDR3 nucleotides read TGTGCCAGCAGACGACAGGGGGCGCGCGATGAGCAGTTCTTC. The J gene is TRBJ2-1, the V gene TRBV6-5, with 10 bases that match TRBD1. J lost 8 bases, V lost 6 bases, and 7 bases had no gene match. Germline CDR1 reads MNHEY; CDR2 reads SVGAGI. This CDR3 region has 14 residues.

J is TRBJ1-1 and V is TRBV19; TRBD1 agrees at 7 bases. The CDR3 contains 17 residues. CDR1 is LNHDA, CDR2 SQIVND, per germline (reference sequence). J gave up 0 bases and V 5 bases, and 12 bases lay outside the gene matches. The CDR3 bases are TGTGCCAGTAGTCCCCGACAGGGAGGTCGGATGAACACTGAAGCTTTCTTT. Its translation is CASSPRQGGRMNTEAFF.

This clone was recorded a few times. The V gene is TRBV18, the J gene TRBJ1-1; TRBD1 aligns across 7 bases. The CDR3 spans 13 residues. Looked up from germline, CDR1 is KGHSH and CDR2 is LQKENI. The V and J ends lost 5 bases and 7 bases, in that order; junction bases with no gene match: 7. The chain's CDR3 is CASSSGTEIEAFF. DNA of the CDR3: TGTGCCAGCTCATCCGGGACAGAGATTGAAGCTTTCTTT. Combining the CDR3 with reference TRBV18 and TRBJ1-1 gives the whole variable domain NAGVMQNPRHLVRRRGQEARLRCSPMKGHSHVYWYRQLPEEGLKFMVYLQKENIIDESGMPKERFSAEFPKEGPSILRIQQVVRGDSAAYFCASSSGTEIEAFFGQGTRLTVV.

The chain couples TRBV11-2 to TRBJ1-1; TRBD1 aligns across 7 bases. The CDR3 is made up of 13 amino acids. Losses at the gene ends were 5 bases for V and 9 bases for J; bases not matched to a gene: 9. Germline lookup yields CDR1 SGHAT and CDR2 FQNNGV. The CDR3 region is CASSPGQARKAFF. In nucleotides, the CDR3 is TGTGCCAGCAGCCCCGGACAGGCTAGAAAAGCTTTCTTT.

This clone was seen a few times. The V call is TRBV11-3, the J call TRBJ2-2; D gene uncertain. Germline V gene sequence: CDR1 SGHNT, CDR2 YENEEA. V gave up 0 bases and J gave up 5 bases, with 22 bases separating them. The CDR3 is 19 residues long. CDR3 sequence: CASSLERGGSQWVTGELFF. CDR3 sequence (DNA): TGTGCCAGCAGCTTAGAGCGAGGCGGAAGTCAGTGGGTGACCGGGGAGCTGTTTTTT.

This clone showed up just a few times. The rearrangement uses TRBV18 and TRBJ2-1, with TRBD1 matching over 7 bases. With V trimmed by 3 bases and J by 8 bases, 16 bases remained unmatched. This CDR3 is 17 amino acids long. Germline CDR1 is KGHSH and CDR2 is LQKENI. For the CDR3, the DNA is TGTGCCAGCTCACCCCTAGACAGGGCAAAGGGACGCGATGAGCAGTTCTTC. This gives the protein CASSPLDRAKGRDEQFF.

The CDR3 nucleotides read TGTGCCAGCAGTTTACTAGCGGGAGGGCAATACGAGCAGTACTTC. Amino acids: CASSLLAGGQYEQYF. V and J are TRBV27 and TRBJ2-7; 12 nucleotides match TRBD2. The CDR3 contains 15 residues. The germline gives CDR1 MNHEY, CDR2 SMNVEV (reference sequence). With 2 bases clipped from V and 4 bases from J, the junction kept 3 bases outside the gene matches.

V gene TRBV19 combines with J gene TRBJ1-2, with D perhaps matching TRBD1 (5 bases). Between the trimmed V and J ends, which lost 5 bases and 7 bases, there was a span of 14 bases. Looked up from germline, CDR1 is LNHDA and CDR2 is SQIVND (reference sequence). The CDR3 spans 13 residues. The CDR3 is CASSPEGRGGYTF. CDR3 DNA: TGTGCCAGTAGTCCGGAGGGAAGGGGTGGCTACACCTTC. Full variable domain (rest looked up from reference TRBV19 and TRBJ1-2): DGGITQSPKYLFRKEGQNVTLSCEQNLNHDAMYWYRQDPGQGLRLIYYSQIVNDFQKGDIAEGYSVSREKKESFPLTVTSAQKNPTAFYLCASSPEGRGGYTFGSGTRLTVV.

The chain combines TRBV30 with TRBJ1-1; unclear D gene. V lost 4 bases to trimming and J lost 10 bases, with 16 bases between them. CDR3 length: 12 amino acids. In germline, CDR1 is GTSNPN, CDR2 SVGIG (reference sequence). CDR3 sequence reads: CAWKGDPQIAFF. The CDR3 bases are TGTGCCTGGAAGGGAGACCCACAGATAGCTTTCTTT.

Here the CDR3 DNA reads TGTGCCAGCACCATGGAGAATGAGCAGTTCTTC. This encodes CASTMENEQFF. This chain links TRBV12-3 or TRBV12-4 with TRBJ2-1; D is unclear. The CDR3 consists of 11 residues. Trimming shortened V by 7 bases and J by 7 bases, and 8 bases separated the two germline ends.

The chain carries TRBV3-1 (or the pseudogene TRBV3-2) and TRBJ2-7; 8 nucleotides match TRBD1. Trimming removed 4 bases from V and 5 bases from J; junction bases left unmatched: 7. The germline V gene has CDR1 LGHDT and CDR2 YNNKEL (reference sequence). The CDR3 totals 14 residues. CDR3 amino acids: CASSPWTGIDEQYF. CDR3 in DNA: TGTGCCAGCAGCCCTTGGACAGGGATCGACGAGCAGTACTTC.

This clone was recorded a few times. In nucleotides, the CDR3 is TGTGCCAGCAGTTACTCGCCCGTACAGGGTGGTGAAAAACTGTTTTTT. Translated, it gives CASSYSPVQGGEKLFF. The chain carries TRBV6-5 and TRBJ1-4, with a weak D call TRBD1 (6 bases). The germline V gene has CDR1 MNHEY and CDR2 SVGAGI. This CDR3 is built from 16 residues. V gave up 0 bases and J gave up 7 bases, with 15 bases separating them.